This TCR beta chain appears in the sequencing data of a study of shared clonotypes between healthy human individuals. V gave up 4 bases and J gave up 2 bases; unmatched junction bases: 14. This CDR3 comprises 18 residues. Germline V gives CDR1 MGHRA, CDR2 YSYEKL. Deep-level running was used for the assay. Per sorted-subset replicate PCR, input was approximately 0.2 ug DNA, representing roughly 29,000 T cell genomes. Clones were read by immunoSEQ multiplex PCR, and TCRdb kept only the in-frame ones, dropping some. The top ten hold 0.89% of the sample, which has 1 million to 1.2 million clones, roughly 80% seen once.

The rearrangement joins TRBV4-1 to TRBJ2-3; TRBD2 agrees at 8 bases. Specimen: memory CD4+ T cells from PBMCs. The subset denotes: CD45RA-negative fraction. This sequence originates from a man younger than 35 in good health. Some clones in this sample may be carry-over from other donors' samples. The CDR3 protein is CASSPSVLAGRNTDTQYF. The DNA for the CDR3 is TGCGCCAGCAGCCCGTCCGTGCTAGCGGGTAGGAACACAGATACGCAGTATTTT.